This T cell receptor (beta chain) came from a study of siplizumab effects on memory and regulatory T cells. As regards this clone: Its target is unknown.

The study's findings and limits: Memory T cells appeared less diverse than naive cells, which seemed to contribute substantially to alloresponse. Mappable alloreactive CD4+ clones came from Treg cells more than 55% of the time on average with siplizumab, against 25% to 30% in controls.

V lost 3 bases to trimming and J lost 0 bases, with 15 bases between them. This CDR3 region has 17 residues. The germline V gene encodes CDR1 LNHDA and CDR2 SQIVND (reference sequence). The data were produced by immunoSEQ multiplex PCR, yet TCRdb's version contains in-frame clones alone and is incomplete. The table includes about 120,000 clones, approximately 92% detected once. This TCR was recovered from a human donor in good health. The material sequenced was non-Treg CD4+ T cells sorted from blood. This chain uses TRBV19 with TRBJ1-5; D unresolved. DNA of the CDR3: TGTGCCAGTAGTATGAGACCGGGAGCCAATAGCAATCAGCCCCAGCATTTT. This sequence encodes CASSMRPGANSNQPQHF.